These T cell receptor beta chains were read from a single sample in a study of cytomegalovirus exposure and HLA in healthy donors. Some clones are missing from TCRdb's copy, which holds only in-frame ones; the method was immunoSEQ multiplex PCR. The table includes roughly 150,000 clones, 80% detected once. Material: PBMCs. Receptors originate from a man aged 25 to 40 in good health. The CDR3 runs from the conserved cysteine through the conserved F or W. A D gene is named only where the DNA matches it firmly. The size of a clone is reported for some rows only, either as once, few or many, or as a class for expanded clones.

j_call: TRBJ2-3; d_call: TRBD2; v_call: TRBV2; clone_size: -; cdr3_nt: TGTGCCAGCAGTGCCCCCAAGGCTAGCGGGAGGTCTCGGTGGACGCAGTATTTT; cdr3_aa: CASSAPKASGRSRWTQYF
j_call: TRBJ2-1; d_call: -; v_call: TRBV5-1; clone_size: -; cdr3_nt: TGCGCCAGCAGCTCAGGGGCCAAGTTAGAGCAGTTCTTC; cdr3_aa: CASSSGAKLEQFF
j_call: TRBJ1-1; d_call: -; v_call: TRBV28; clone_size: -; cdr3_nt: TGTGCCAGCAGTTTAACGGGACAGAACACTGAAGCTTTCTTT; cdr3_aa: CASSLTGQNTEAFF
j_call: TRBJ2-7; d_call: -; v_call: TRBV27; clone_size: -; cdr3_nt: TGTGCCAGCAGTCGGGGAGACGAGCAGTACTTC; cdr3_aa: CASSRGDEQYF
j_call: TRBJ2-1; d_call: TRBD2; v_call: TRBV27; clone_size: -; cdr3_nt: TGTGCCAGCGGACTTGGGGGAGGGCGAGGATTGGGGCAGTTCTTC; cdr3_aa: CASGLGGGRGLGQFF
j_call: TRBJ2-2; d_call: -; v_call: TRBV5-1; clone_size: -; cdr3_nt: TGCGCCAGCAGCTTGGTATTGACGGGGGCGAACACCGGGGAGCTGTTTTTT; cdr3_aa: CASSLVLTGANTGELFF
j_call: TRBJ2-7; d_call: TRBD1; v_call: TRBV2; clone_size: few; cdr3_nt: TGTGCCAGCAGTGAAGACGAAGGGGGCGGGTTATACGAGCAGTACTTC; cdr3_aa: CASSEDEGGGLYEQYF
j_call: TRBJ1-1; d_call: -; v_call: TRBV19; clone_size: few; cdr3_nt: TGTGCCAGTAGTAAGGGAGCGGGGACTGAAGCTTTCTTT; cdr3_aa: CASSKGAGTEAFF
j_call: TRBJ1-2; d_call: -; v_call: TRBV4-3; clone_size: -; cdr3_nt: TGCGCCAGCAGCCAAGATGAGGGATTGAGGTATGGCTACACCTTC; cdr3_aa: CASSQDEGLRYGYTF
j_call: TRBJ1-5; d_call: TRBD1; v_call: TRBV6-6; clone_size: -; cdr3_nt: TGTGCCAGCAGTCGGACAGGGGGCCAGCCCCAGCATTTT; cdr3_aa: CASSRTGGQPQHF
j_call: TRBJ1-3; d_call: -; v_call: TRBV4-1; clone_size: -; cdr3_nt: TGCGCCAGCAGCCAAGAGGTGGGGTCGGGGGGAAACACCATATATTTT; cdr3_aa: CASSQEVGSGGNTIYF
j_call: TRBJ2-2; d_call: -; v_call: TRBV9; clone_size: -; cdr3_nt: TGTGCCAGCAGCCCTACGAACACCGGGGAGCTGTTTTTT; cdr3_aa: CASSPTNTGELFF
j_call: TRBJ1-1; d_call: TRBD1; v_call: TRBV27; clone_size: few; cdr3_nt: TGTGCCAGCAGTTTGGGCAGGGGGAGTCGTTACGTCTTT; cdr3_aa: CASSLGRGSRYVF
j_call: TRBJ1-1; d_call: -; v_call: TRBV9; clone_size: -; cdr3_nt: TGTGCCAGCAGCCCCCGTCGGGAAAACACTGAAGCTTTCTTT; cdr3_aa: CASSPRRENTEAFF
j_call: TRBJ1-2; d_call: TRBD1; v_call: TRBV19; clone_size: -; cdr3_nt: TGTGCCAGTAGACCCTCACAGGGGTCGAACTATGGCTACACCTTC; cdr3_aa: CASRPSQGSNYGYTF
j_call: TRBJ2-1; d_call: TRBD2; v_call: TRBV6-1; clone_size: -; cdr3_nt: TGTGCCAGCAGCCTCGGGACTAGCGGGAATCGAGAGCAGTTCTTC; cdr3_aa: CASSLGTSGNREQFF
j_call: TRBJ2-7; d_call: -; v_call: TRBV9; clone_size: once; cdr3_nt: TGTGCCAGCAGCGTAGATGAAGGACTTCGCTACGAGCAGTACTTC; cdr3_aa: CASSVDEGLRYEQYF
j_call: TRBJ2-1; d_call: -; v_call: TRBV7-7; clone_size: -; cdr3_nt: TGTGCCAGCAGCTTAGTGAATGGCCCCTGCAATGAGCAGTTCTTC; cdr3_aa: CASSLVNGPCNEQFF
j_call: TRBJ1-1; d_call: -; v_call: TRBV2; clone_size: -; cdr3_nt: TGTGCCAGCGGAGTAGATATGAACACTGAAGCTTTCTTT; cdr3_aa: CASGVDMNTEAFF
j_call: TRBJ1-2; d_call: -; v_call: TRBV5-1; clone_size: -; cdr3_nt: TGCGCCAGCAGCCGCTACGAACAGGGTTACGGCTACACCTTC; cdr3_aa: CASSRYEQGYGYTF
j_call: TRBJ2-7; d_call: TRBD1; v_call: TRBV11-2; clone_size: -; cdr3_nt: TGTGCCAGCAGCTTAGAGTGGGACAGTCGGTACGAGCAGTACTTC; cdr3_aa: CASSLEWDSRYEQYF
j_call: TRBJ1-2; d_call: -; v_call: TRBV7-9; clone_size: few; cdr3_nt: TGTTCCAGCAGCTTAGAAGGCGGTCGAGGGAGAGGCTACACCTTC; cdr3_aa: CSSSLEGGRGRGYTF
j_call: TRBJ2-4; d_call: -; v_call: TRBV7-9; clone_size: -; cdr3_nt: TGTGCCAGCAGCCGCCCCGAACAGGGAATCCTAAACTTC; cdr3_aa: CASSRPEQGILNF
j_call: TRBJ2-3; d_call: TRBD2; v_call: TRBV5-4; clone_size: -; cdr3_nt: TGTGCCAGCAGCTCTAGCGGCCCTAGCACAGATACGCAGTATTTT; cdr3_aa: CASSSSGPSTDTQYF
j_call: TRBJ2-1; d_call: -; v_call: TRBV7-9; clone_size: -; cdr3_nt: TGTGCCAGCAGCTTAGTGGGGCAGGGCAGGTACGAGCAGTTCTTC; cdr3_aa: CASSLVGQGRYEQFF
j_call: TRBJ2-7; d_call: TRBD1; v_call: TRBV18; clone_size: -; cdr3_nt: TGTGCCAGCTCACTAACCCGGCCGGACAGGGCCGTCGAGCAGTACTTC; cdr3_aa: CASSLTRPDRAVEQYF